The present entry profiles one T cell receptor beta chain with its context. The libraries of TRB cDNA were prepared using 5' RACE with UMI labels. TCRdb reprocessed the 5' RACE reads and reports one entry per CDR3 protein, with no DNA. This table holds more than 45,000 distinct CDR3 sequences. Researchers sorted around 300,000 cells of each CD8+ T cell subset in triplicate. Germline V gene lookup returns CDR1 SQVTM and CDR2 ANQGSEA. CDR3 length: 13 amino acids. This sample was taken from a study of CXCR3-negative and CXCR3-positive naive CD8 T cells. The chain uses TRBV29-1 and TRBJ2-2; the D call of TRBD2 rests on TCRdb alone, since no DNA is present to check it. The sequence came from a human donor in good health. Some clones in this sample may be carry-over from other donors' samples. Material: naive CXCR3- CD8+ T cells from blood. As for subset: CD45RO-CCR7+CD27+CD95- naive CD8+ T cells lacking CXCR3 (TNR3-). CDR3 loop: CSVEDLARGELFF.